A single T cell receptor (beta chain) is shown here with its context. This CDR3 has 14 residues. The J segment lost 2 bases and the V segment lost 6 bases, leaving 5 bases of the junction unmatched. The germline V gene has CDR1 ENHRY and CDR2 SYGVKD. The sample comes from a study of blood T cell repertoires in COVID-19. Study in general: COVID-19 samples, acute and convalescent, were from the United States, Italy and Spain. The cDNA or gDNA used as material had been derived from T cells, B-cell-depleted T cells, or PBMCs.

In the original processing: Using reference gene primer amplification, nucleated cell counts were estimated. The data were produced by immunoSEQ multiplex PCR, yet TCRdb's version contains in-frame clones alone and is incomplete. The D gene and trimming were derived from the DNA, and the V and J assignments and clone size from that table. This table holds about 200,000 clones, around 86% found once. V usage is TRBV10-3 and J usage is TRBJ1-2; 8 nucleotides line up with TRBD1. The sequence was collected from a woman aged 45-59 years with acute COVID-19. Input material: PBMCs or T cells enriched from blood (not recorded which). This CDR3 is CAIRGTGLNYGYTF. As DNA, the CDR3 is TGTGCCATCAGGGGGACAGGTTTGAACTATGGCTACACCTTC.